Below, 6 T cell receptor beta chains from the same sample are listed, as sequenced in a study of breast tumors, draining lymph nodes, adjacent tissues. Using its own MiXCR run on the multiplex PCR reads, TCRdb lists one record per CDR3 protein. The profile shows 200,000 or so distinct CDR3 sequences, 30% to 40% of them singletons. Breast cancer patients provided tissue from their axillary draining lymph nodes. The sequenced sample consisted of axillary lymph node tissue. The receptor set was obtained from a female donor with breast cancer. Some clones in this sample may be carry-over from other donors' samples.

This clonotype was counted at least ten times. The CDR3 here is CASRVGLNQPQHF. The CDR3 DNA reads TGTGCCAGCCGTGTCGGGCTAAATCAGCCCCAGCATTTT. V gene TRBV28 combines with J gene TRBJ1-5; D is unresolved. From germline, CDR1 is MDHEN and CDR2 SYDVKM. The ends were cut back, 8 bases at V and 4 bases at J, with 12 bases in the middle. The CDR3 has 13 amino acids.

V and J are TRBV5-1 and TRBJ2-3; the match to TRBD2 covers 11 bases. Per the germline V gene, CDR1 is SGHRS and CDR2 is YFSETQ. This CDR3 spans 16 amino acids. V dropped 2 bases and J dropped 3; count of bases not matched to a gene: 5. DNA for the CDR3: TGCGCCAGCAGCTTAAGGGGGACTAGCGGTACAGATACGCAGTATTTT. Translating it yields CASSLRGTSGTDTQYF. Based on the CDR3 plus reference TRBV5-1 and TRBJ2-3, the full variable domain is KAGVTQTPRYLIKTRGQQVTLSCSPISGHRSVSWYQQTPGQGLQFLFEYFSETQRNKGNFPGRFSGRQFSNSRSEMNVSTLELGDSALYLCASSLRGTSGTDTQYFGPGTRLTVL.

The sample holds many counts of this clonotype. This rearrangement joins TRBV19 to TRBJ2-1; D is unresolved. V shed 5 bases and J shed 2 bases, with 10 bases lying between them. CDR3 length equals 14 residues. From germline, CDR1 is LNHDA and CDR2 SQIVND (reference sequence). The DNA for the CDR3 is TGTGCCAGTAGTCCCACGGGCACCTACAATGAGCAGTTCTTC. This codes for CASSPTGTYNEQFF.

The gene calls are TRBV20-1 and TRBJ2-6, with D maybe TRBD2 (6 bases). From germline, CDR1 is DFQATT and CDR2 SNEGSKA (reference sequence). The length of the CDR3 is 14 residues. V lost 1 base and J 4 bases, leaving 8 bases between the germline ends. The CDR3 DNA reads TGCAGTGCTAGAGGCCTAGCGGGGGCCAACGTCCTGACTTTC. As protein: CSARGLAGANVLTF.

This clonotype was seen at least ten times. The chain has TRBV3-2 and TRBJ2-1; the D call of TRBD1 is as the table states it, not checked on the DNA. TRBV3-2 is a pseudogene locus. CDR3 length equals 15 residues. CDR3 DNA sequence: TGTGCCAGCAGCCAAGATAAGGGACGGGGTCATGAGCAGTTCTTC. Translation gives CASSQDKGRGHEQFF.

This clonotype occurred many times. The chain joins TRBV2 to TRBJ1-4; possibly TRBD1 for D (6 bases). V lost 3 bases and J lost 8, with 16 bases in between. This CDR3 region has 15 residues. Germline CDR1 and CDR2: SNHLY and FYNNEI. The CDR3 here is CASSDWGATREKLFF. CDR3 nucleotides: TGTGCCAGCAGTGATTGGGGGGCGACCCGGGAAAAACTGTTTTTT.